This is a list of T cell receptor beta chains from one sample in a study of OX40 agonist ivuxolimab in advanced cancers. TCRdb's copy holds only in-frame clones and misses some; the assay was immunoSEQ multiplex PCR. The sample includes approximately 89,000 clones, about 91% of them seen just once. The sample consisted of CD4+ or CD8+ T cells sorted from blood, taken in a trial of the OX40 agonist ivuxolimab. The receptors here all came from an adult with an advanced solid tumor such as melanoma, head and neck, liver or kidney cancer. CDR3s include the opening cysteine and the closing phenylalanine or tryptophan. Fields, in order: V gene, clone size, J gene, D gene, CDR3 protein, CDR3 DNA. The D gene is left open where the match is weak. Rows give clone size only sometimes, using once, few, many, or a class for an expanded clone.

TRBV6-5,NA,TRBJ1-6,NA,CASRPQGLNSPLHF,TGTGCCAGCAGGCCACAGGGACTAAATTCACCCCTCCACTTT
TRBV5-4,once,TRBJ1-2,NA,CASSLGGQNYGYTF,TGTGCCAGCAGCTTGGGTGGCCAGAACTATGGCTACACCTTC
TRBV5-1,NA,TRBJ2-5,NA,CASSLAAGEETQYF,TGCGCCAGCAGCTTGGCCGCAGGGGAAGAGACCCAGTACTTC
TRBV28,NA,TRBJ2-1,TRBD2,CASSSTSGRTYNEQFF,TGTGCCAGCAGTTCCACTAGCGGGCGCACCTACAATGAGCAGTTCTTC
TRBV11-2,NA,TRBJ1-1,NA,CASSKGDRYAEAFF,TGTGCCAGCAGCAAGGGAGACCGATACGCTGAAGCTTTCTTT
TRBV11-2,NA,TRBJ1-2,NA,CASSLDLDSYVFGYTF,TGTGCCAGCAGCTTAGATTTAGACAGCTACGTCTTTGGCTACACCTTC
TRBV10-3,NA,TRBJ1-5,NA,CAISAEGSNQPQHF,TGTGCCATCAGTGCGGAGGGGAGCAATCAGCCCCAGCATTTT
TRBV28,NA,TRBJ1-2,TRBD1,CASTLSYKGASDYGYTF,TGTGCCAGCACCCTAAGCTACAAGGGGGCTTCGGACTATGGCTACACCTTC
TRBV5-1,NA,TRBJ2-7,TRBD1,CASSFPGQGHEQYF,TGCGCCAGCAGCTTCCCGGGACAGGGTCACGAGCAGTACTTC
TRBV28,NA,TRBJ2-2,NA,CASSSGLRDTGELFF,TGTGCCAGCAGCTCCGGCCTGAGGGACACCGGGGAGCTGTTTTTT
TRBV25-1,NA,TRBJ2-1,TRBD2,CASSTAGGRDEQFF,TGTGCCAGCAGTACCGCGGGAGGGCGGGATGAGCAGTTCTTC
TRBV6-5,few,TRBJ1-5,NA,CASSYGGREAPQHF,TGTGCCAGCAGTTACGGGGGCAGGGAGGCGCCCCAGCATTTT
TRBV4-1,NA,TRBJ2-3,NA,CASSQVGQPGGDTQYF,TGCGCCAGCAGCCAAGTTGGGCAGCCCGGGGGAGATACGCAGTATTTT
TRBV28,NA,TRBJ2-7,NA,CASSLAYEQYF,TGTGCCAGCAGTTTAGCGTACGAGCAGTACTTC
TRBV4-1,once,TRBJ1-2,TRBD1,CASSQDRNYGYTF,TGCGCCAGCAGCCAGGACAGGAACTATGGCTACACCTTC
TRBV7-9,NA,TRBJ2-5,TRBD1,CASSLGGQAVETQYF,TGTGCCAGCAGCTTAGGCGGACAGGCCGTAGAGACCCAGTACTTC
TRBV11-3,NA,TRBJ2-6,NA,CASSRRGQLSSGANVLTF,TGTGCCAGCAGCCGGAGGGGGCAGCTGTCCTCTGGGGCCAACGTCCTGACTTTC
TRBV2,NA,TRBJ2-1,NA,CASSFSRHEQFF,TGTGCCAGCAGTTTTTCTAGACATGAGCAGTTCTTC
TRBV29-1,NA,TRBJ1-1,NA,CSVEAGRYTEAFF,TGCAGCGTTGAGGCAGGGAGGTATACTGAAGCTTTCTTT
TRBV2,NA,TRBJ2-7,NA,CASSLSYEQYF,TGTGCCAGCAGCCTCTCCTACGAGCAGTACTTC
TRBV29-1,NA,TRBJ1-1,TRBD1,CSARGTGGTEAFF,TGCAGCGCCCGAGGGACAGGGGGCACTGAAGCTTTCTTT
TRBV2,once,TRBJ2-1,TRBD1,CASSVRQGADEQFF,TGTGCCAGCAGTGTTAGACAGGGGGCGGACGAGCAGTTCTTC
TRBV29-1,NA,TRBJ1-4,NA,CSVPTGPATNEKLFF,TGCAGCGTGCCAACAGGGCCTGCAACTAATGAAAAACTGTTTTTT
TRBV7-7,NA,TRBJ2-2,NA,CASSPLSGNTGELFF,TGTGCTAGCAGCCCGCTTTCGGGGAACACCGGGGAGCTGTTTTTT
TRBV10-3,NA,TRBJ2-7,NA,CAISSTGRDNYEQYF,TGTGCCATCAGCTCAACAGGGAGGGATAACTACGAGCAGTACTTC
TRBV5-4,NA,TRBJ2-5,TRBD2,CASSLYAGERKTQYF,TGTGCCAGCAGCTTGTATGCGGGAGAGAGAAAGACCCAGTACTTC
TRBV7-2,NA,TRBJ1-2,NA,CASSLGIGQNGYTF,TGTGCCAGCAGCTTAGGAATAGGTCAGAATGGCTACACCTTC
TRBV5-1,NA,TRBJ2-6,NA,CASSLTRDSGGANVLTF,TGCGCCAGCAGCCTAACCAGGGATTCAGGGGGGGCCAACGTCCTGACTTTC
TRBV7-6,NA,TRBJ2-7,NA,CASSLAQAGRSEQYF,TGTGCCAGCAGCTTAGCGCAGGCGGGACGCTCCGAGCAGTACTTC
TRBV6-1,NA,TRBJ1-3,TRBD1,CASSVWTGESSGNTIYF,TGTGCCAGCAGTGTTTGGACAGGCGAAAGCTCTGGAAACACCATATATTTT
TRBV28,NA,TRBJ2-1,NA,CASSFLGAGWNEQFF,TGTGCCAGCAGTTTCCTAGGCGCGGGCTGGAATGAGCAGTTCTTC
TRBV6-6,NA,TRBJ2-7,NA,CASSYSTVGGGYEQYF,TGTGCCAGCAGTTACTCGACGGTTGGAGGGGGCTACGAGCAGTACTTC
TRBV4-2,NA,TRBJ2-7,NA,CASSQAKDTYEQYF,TGTGCCAGCAGCCAAGCTAAGGACACCTACGAGCAGTACTTC
TRBV6-6,NA,TRBJ2-5,TRBD1,CASSYATGGQETQYF,TGTGCCAGCAGTTACGCGACAGGGGGGCAAGAGACCCAGTACTTC
TRBV5-1,NA,TRBJ2-1,TRBD2,CASSLLAGGPQFF,TGCGCCAGCAGCTTACTAGCGGGAGGGCCGCAGTTCTTC
TRBV5-4,NA,TRBJ1-1,NA,CASRPGRASETEAFF,TGTGCCAGCAGGCCTGGGCGGGCATCGGAGACTGAAGCTTTCTTT
TRBV4-1,NA,TRBJ2-7,TRBD2,CASSQGLAGPEQYF,TGCGCCAGCAGCCAAGGACTAGCGGGCCCCGAGCAGTACTTC
TRBV11-2,NA,TRBJ2-1,NA,CASSSQRAYNEQFF,TGTGCCAGCAGCTCTCAACGGGCGTACAATGAGCAGTTCTTC
TRBV9,NA,TRBJ2-7,NA,CASSVKANVGSYEQYF,TGTGCCAGCAGCGTGAAAGCGAATGTAGGCTCCTACGAGCAGTACTTC
TRBV21-1,NA,TRBJ2-1,NA,CASSKARTSRSSYNEQFF,TGTGCCAGCAGCAAAGCGCGTACTAGCAGGAGCTCCTACAATGAGCAGTTCTTC
TRBV12-1,NA,TRBJ2-2,NA,CASSSDPQATGELFF,TGTGCCAGCAGCTCCGACCCGCAGGCAACCGGGGAGCTGTTTTTT
TRBV9,NA,TRBJ2-7,NA,CASSVGAENYEQYF,TGTGCCAGCAGCGTAGGGGCAGAAAACTACGAGCAGTACTTC
TRBV9,NA,TRBJ1-1,NA,CASSPERMNTEAFF,TGTGCCAGCAGCCCGGAGAGGATGAACACTGAAGCTTTCTTT
TRBV5-4,NA,TRBJ2-7,NA,CASSLWAGGPYEQYF,TGTGCCAGCAGCTTGTGGGCCGGGGGTCCCTACGAGCAGTACTTC
TRBV7-6,NA,TRBJ2-7,NA,CASSIAGGTVYEQYF,TGTGCCAGCAGCATCGCTGGGGGGACCGTCTACGAGCAGTACTTC
TRBV7-2,NA,TRBJ2-6,NA,CASSAQGGSGANVLTF,TGTGCCAGCAGCGCCCAGGGTGGATCTGGGGCCAACGTCCTGACTTTC
TRBV6-6,NA,TRBJ2-3,NA,CASSSRARDTQYF,TGTGCCAGCAGTAGCCGGGCGAGAGATACGCAGTATTTT
TRBV28,NA,TRBJ1-2,TRBD1,CASSLLAGGAYGYTF,TGTGCCAGCAGTTTATTGGCAGGGGGCGCCTATGGCTACACCTTC
TRBV9,NA,TRBJ2-2,NA,CASSERAFGELFF,TGTGCCAGCAGCGAGAGGGCGTTCGGGGAGCTGTTTTTT
TRBV18,NA,TRBJ2-7,NA,CASSPKGGSEQYF,TGTGCCAGCTCACCGAAAGGGGGGTCCGAGCAGTACTTC
TRBV4-1,NA,TRBJ2-3,NA,CASSQDRHSTDTQYF,TGCGCCAGCAGCCAAGATAGGCACAGCACAGATACGCAGTATTTT
TRBV5-1,NA,TRBJ2-3,TRBD2,CASSSPKAGEVVDTQYF,TGCGCCAGCAGCTCTCCCAAAGCGGGAGAGGTTGTGGATACGCAGTATTTT
TRBV7-3,NA,TRBJ2-1,NA,CASSSQRGANEQFF,TGTGCCAGCAGCTCCCAAAGAGGGGCCAATGAGCAGTTCTTC
TRBV19,NA,TRBJ2-1,TRBD1,CASTGTGFYNEQFF,TGTGCCAGTACTGGGACAGGCTTCTACAATGAGCAGTTCTTC
TRBV30,NA,TRBJ2-1,NA,CAWSRGFVNEQFF,TGTGCCTGGAGTAGGGGGTTTGTGAATGAGCAGTTCTTC
TRBV4-1,NA,TRBJ1-4,TRBD1,CASSQARRQGAKDEKLFF,TGCGCCAGCAGCCAAGCCCGGAGACAGGGGGCTAAGGATGAAAAACTGTTTTTT
TRBV7-8,NA,TRBJ1-2,TRBD1,CASSSAGEGAWGYTF,TGTGCCAGCAGCTCCGCAGGGGAGGGGGCTTGGGGCTACACCTTC
TRBV19,few,TRBJ2-5,TRBD2,CASTQASGRVETQYF,TGTGCCAGTACCCAGGCTAGCGGGAGGGTCGAGACCCAGTACTTC